The clone carrying this TCR beta chain was counted ten times or more. Its antigen is not known. This entry is derived from a study of CD8 T cells in ankylosing spondylitis. Overall study findings and caveats: Reactive arthritis synovial fluid and blood previously showed some of these motif variants. Researchers reportedly found disease-linked clones significantly enriched in matched ankylosing spondylitis synovial fluid.

TCRdb used MiXCR to reprocess the 5' RACE reads, holding one entry per CDR3 protein. The repertoire has roughly 230,000 distinct CDR3 sequences, approximately 8% of them found once; the top ten carry roughly 4.9%. The material sequenced was blood, either unsorted or a sorted T cell fraction (not recorded which). The sequence was collected from a female donor with ankylosing spondylitis or in good health (not recorded which).

CDR3 loop: CATSDASGTGTNEQFF. The CDR3 coding sequence is TGTGCCACCAGTGATGCCTCCGGGACAGGGACTAATGAGCAGTTCTTC. J is TRBJ2-1 and V is TRBV24-1, with TRBD1 identical over 9 bases. The length of the CDR3 is 16 residues. V shed 3 bases, J shed 7 bases, and the junction held 9 bases outside the gene matches. From germline, CDR1 is KGHDR and CDR2 SFDVKD.